This TCR beta chain was retrieved from a study of brain T cells in children with intractable seizures. Study-wide points: Only CDR3 sequence similarity suggested viral specificity, without known HCMV serostatus.

This CDR3 is built from 13 residues. From germline, CDR1 is MNHEY and CDR2 SVGEGT. The ends were cut back, 2 bases at V and 13 bases at J, with 17 bases in the middle. Produced via immunoSEQ multiplex PCR; TCRdb's table is partial and in-frame only. The data contain roughly 110,000 clones, under 95% of them singletons. This clone appeared a single time. What it binds is unknown. This sequence originates from a boy in the first two years of life with hemimegalencephaly and intractable seizures. V gene TRBV6-2 or TRBV6-3 combines with J gene TRBJ2-5; D uncertain. Sequenced here: peripheral blood, sampled at surgery. CDR3 amino acids: CASSYHPKTTRYF. CDR3 in DNA: TGTGCCAGCAGTTACCACCCGAAAACTACCAGGTACTTC.